This T cell receptor beta chain is from a study of T cells in localized non-small cell lung cancer (dated by TCRdb to between 2020 and 2021). As for the study more broadly: T cell repertoires of fewer than 250 early-stage NSCLC patients were analyzed, with tumors being compared against uninvolved tumor-adjacent lungs. All 230 or so NSCLC patients in the cohort were treatment-naive and had localized lung tumors that were resected. A mean age of roughly 64 years was recorded for the NSCLC patients, of whom around 120 were male and about a hundred were female.

At diagnosis, tumor, uninvolved tumor-adjacent lung and peripheral blood were collected and then preserved as a mix of FFPE and fresh-frozen material. For TCR repertoire profiling, blood samples were analyzed as peripheral blood mononuclear cells. TCR beta CDR3 regions were sequenced from DNA using the immunoSEQ Assay. The original pipeline was this. To compute T cell density, TCR beta template counts were normalized to usable DNA, which was estimated by amplifying housekeeping genes. Richness was estimated using the preseqR package, with extrapolation to 400,000 templates for PBMC samples and to 120,000 templates for tissue samples. Clonality was taken to be one minus Pielou's evenness. Differential abundance testing on productive amino-acid clonotypes, with a minimum total count of 5 and an alpha of 0.1, was used to identify tissue-enriched TCRs. The Jaccard Index and the Morisita Overlap Index were used to measure how much the repertoires overlapped between compartments. GLIPH grouped TCR beta CDR3s together with public tetramer-defined viral CDR3s, and a viral motif had to include at least three viral sequences and show V-gene enrichment. Sourced from immuneACCESS, this table was stored by TCRdb with only in-frame sequences that have V and J called. A share of the clones is absent; for the studies checked, an unresolved V gene accounts for under half, and the remainder has no known explanation. Clonal size and the V and J genes are those of that table, whereas D and trimming came from the DNA. The sample profile shows about 24,000 clones; about 90% of them were found once. The ten largest clonotypes hold about 31% of the sample.

V loses 4 bases, J loses 2 bases, and the germline ends lie 3 bases apart. The CDR3 runs 11 amino acids, cysteine and phenylalanine included. Only the CDR3 DNA stays, 33 bases, in frame from base 1. CDR1 SGHDT and CDR2 YYEEEE were looked up in the germline V gene. Beyond this particular receptor, the publication reports: Uninvolved tumor-adjacent lung showed the highest T cell clonality, higher than tumor, which suggests more focused antigenic responses in the adjacent lung. Because multi-region tumor sequencing was not performed, intratumor heterogeneity could not be ruled out. Of the top 100 tumor clones, a median of roughly 60 were detected in paired uninvolved adjacent lung; 28 were also among that lung's top 100. Longer overall survival was associated with higher T cell density in blood, whereas shorter survival was associated with higher clonality in adjacent lung. Because of the exploratory design, TCR variables were selected using unadjusted p-values without false-discovery rate correction.

A remark on this clone: The target of this receptor is not known. Qualities for individual bases were not recorded, and no much larger clone is one base off.

Sequences were derived from peripheral blood, sampled before any cancer treatment. The sequence joins TRBV5-6 to TRBJ1-1, with the identity of the D gene unclear. This receptor was obtained from a male donor older than 55 with stage I squamous cell lung carcinoma. The CDR3 corresponds to CASSINTEAFF. The nucleotide sequence reads as follows: TGTGCCAGCAGCATAAACACTGAAGCTTTCTTT. The CDR3 plus the reference TRBV5-6 and TRBJ1-1 genes for the other parts give the full variable domain: DAGVTQSPTHLIKTRGQQVTLRCSPKSGHDTVSWYQQALGQGPQFIFQYYEEEERQRGNFPDRFSGHQFPNYSSELNVNALLLGDSALYLCASSINTEAFFGQGTRLTVV.